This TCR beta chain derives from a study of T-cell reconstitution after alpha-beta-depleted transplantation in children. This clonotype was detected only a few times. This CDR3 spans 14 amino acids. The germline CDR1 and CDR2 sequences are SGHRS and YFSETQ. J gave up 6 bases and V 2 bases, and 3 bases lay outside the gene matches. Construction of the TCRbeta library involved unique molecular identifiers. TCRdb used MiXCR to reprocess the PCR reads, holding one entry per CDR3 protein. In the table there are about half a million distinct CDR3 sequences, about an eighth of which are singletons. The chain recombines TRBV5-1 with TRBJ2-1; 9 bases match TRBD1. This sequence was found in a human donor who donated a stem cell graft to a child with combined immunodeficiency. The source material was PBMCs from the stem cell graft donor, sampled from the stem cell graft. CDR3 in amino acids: CASSFRDRVNEQFF. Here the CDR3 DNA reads TGCGCCAGCAGCTTCCGGGACAGGGTCAATGAGCAGTTCTTC. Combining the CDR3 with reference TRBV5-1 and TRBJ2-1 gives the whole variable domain KAGVTQTPRYLIKTRGQQVTLSCSPISGHRSVSWYQQTPGQGLQFLFEYFSETQRNKGNFPGRFSGRQFSNSRSEMNVSTLELGDSALYLCASSFRDRVNEQFFGPGTRLTVL.